This T cell receptor (beta chain) comes out of a study of blood T cell repertoires in COVID-19. TCRdb's table, derived via immunoSEQ multiplex PCR, lists solely in-frame clones and lacks some. The sample consists of 360,000 or so clones, roughly 90% of them appearing once. The CDR3 consists of 16 residues. The germline gives CDR1 MDHEN, CDR2 SYDVKM. After removal of 4 bases from V and 0 bases from J, the junction contained 3 bases not matched to a gene. This clone was picked up a small number of times. The source material was PBMCs or T cells enriched from blood (not recorded which). The rearrangement links TRBV28 to TRBJ1-6, with 7 positions matching TRBD1. This clonotype was sampled from a woman in her twenties or thirties who had been exposed to COVID-19. The CDR3 reads CASSSAGGSYNSPLHF. CDR3 bases: TGTGCCAGCAGTTCAGCAGGGGGCTCCTATAATTCACCCCTCCACTTT.